Below, one T cell receptor (beta chain) is given with its context. This CDR3 is 15 amino acids long. Trimming took off 1 base at V and 1 base at J, with 11 bases between the two ends. Germline loops: CDR1 LGHDT, CDR2 YNNKEL (reference sequence). This entry belongs to a study of blood T cells in healthy people across ages. Alongside a J-beta primer mix, a sample-barcoded 5' primer served in a second PCR lasting 7 to 11 cycles. Every sample returned 2.5 million or more CDR3-containing paired-end reads. TCRdb passed the 5' RACE reads through MiXCR, listing each CDR3 protein once. This sample has about 900,000 distinct CDR3 sequences, with 48% found just once.

This chain joins TRBV3-1 and TRBJ2-7; D perhaps matches TRBD1 (5 bases). This clonotype originated in a man younger than 45 in good health. Material: blood. The CDR3 sequence is CASSQVGAGSYEQYF. In DNA, the CDR3 is TGTGCCAGCAGCCAAGTAGGGGCAGGGTCCTACGAGCAGTACTTC.